Shown below are 29 T cell receptor beta chains from a single sample sequenced in a study of OX40 agonist ivuxolimab in advanced cancers. Profiling relied on immunoSEQ multiplex PCR, and the TCRdb table lists in-frame clones only, not all of them. The sample records tens of thousands of clones, around nine tenths being singletons. The input for sequencing was CD4+ or CD8+ T cells sorted from blood, taken in a trial of the OX40 agonist ivuxolimab. These receptors came from an adult with an advanced solid tumor such as melanoma, head and neck, liver or kidney cancer.

This clone has just one count. The gene calls are TRBV5-1 and TRBJ2-4, with D unclear. The CDR3 is made up of 13 amino acids. Germline CDR1 is SGHRS and CDR2 is YFSETQ. The V end lost 3 bases, the J end lost 8 bases, and 12 bases lay between the germline ends. CDR3 residues: CASSSDRSDIQYF. In DNA form, the CDR3 reads TGCGCCAGCAGCTCCGACCGGTCGGACATTCAGTACTTC.

V usage is TRBV19 and J usage is TRBJ1-5, with D perhaps matching TRBD1 (6 bases). Trimming cost V 7 bases and J 3 bases, with 13 bases left between them. The germline V gene encodes CDR1 LNHDA and CDR2 SQIVND (reference sequence). The CDR3 extends over 14 amino acids. The DNA of the CDR3 is TGTGCCAGTAATATTGAGGGACACAATCAGCCCCAGCATTTT. This codes for CASNIEGHNQPQHF.

The chain employs TRBV6-5 and TRBJ2-7, with TRBD1 identical over 12 bases. Germline V gene sequence: CDR1 MNHEY, CDR2 SVGAGI. There are 15 residues in the CDR3. V dropped 5 bases and J dropped 13; count of bases not matched to a gene: 15. The CDR3 DNA reads as TGTGCCAGCAGTGGCCGGGACAGGGGGCCCCCACTAAACTACTTC. Protein sequence: CASSGRDRGPPLNYF.

The rearrangement links TRBV7-9 to TRBJ1-4; D is possibly TRBD1 (6 bases). The CDR3 totals 15 residues. Trimming removed 5 bases at V and 8 bases at J, with 18 bases between. Germline lookup yields CDR1 SEHNR and CDR2 FQNEAQ (reference sequence). CDR3 residues: CASSKRGTLEEKLFF. CDR3 DNA sequence: TGTGCCAGCAGCAAACGAGGGACATTGGAGGAAAAACTGTTTTTT.

This chain connects TRBV28 to TRBJ1-1, with D unresolved. This CDR3 has 15 amino acids. Trimming took 2 bases from V and 2 from J, leaving 12 bases between them. Looked up from germline, CDR1 is MDHEN and CDR2 is SYDVKM. The CDR3 DNA reads TGTGCCAGCAGTTTAATCGGGCAGACCAACACTGAAGCTTTCTTT. Translated, it gives CASSLIGQTNTEAFF. The variable domain in full, with the rest retrieved from reference TRBV28 and TRBJ1-1, is DVKVTQSSRYLVKRTGEKVFLECVQDMDHENMFWYRQDPGLGLRLIYFSYDVKMKEKGDIPEGYSVSREKKERFSLILESASTNQTSMYLCASSLIGQTNTEAFFGQGTRLTVV.

The chain uses TRBV7-8 and TRBJ2-1; 7 bases agree with TRBD2. Germline V gene sequence: CDR1 SGHVS, CDR2 FQNEAQ. V trimming: 1 base; J trimming: 10 bases; junction bases outside the gene matches: 22. The CDR3 is 19 amino acids. DNA for the CDR3: TGTGCCAGCAGCTTAGTCCGGGCGGGGTTTGCGGGAGAATCTCCAGAGCAGTTCTTC. It specifies CASSLVRAGFAGESPEQFF.

The chain couples TRBV7-8 to TRBJ2-5; 9 bases fit TRBD1. V dropped 1 base and J dropped 2; count of bases not matched to a gene: 5. Germline V lookup: CDR1 SGHVS, CDR2 FQNEAQ. This CDR3 contains 16 residues. CDR3 sequence: CASSLGVTGGQETQYF. The CDR3, as DNA: TGTGCCAGCAGCTTAGGGGTGACAGGGGGTCAAGAGACCCAGTACTTC.

This chain uses TRBV7-3 with TRBJ2-1; D may be TRBD1 or TRBD2 (5 bases each). The V gene's germline CDR1 is SGHTA and CDR2 FQGTGA. V was clipped by 6 bases and J by 6 bases, with 15 bases between them. The CDR3 has 14 amino acids. CDR3 sequence (DNA): TGTGCCAGCAGTCCTGTCCAGGGAGCCAATGAGCAGTTCTTC. This sequence encodes CASSPVQGANEQFF.

The rearrangement links TRBV5-1 to TRBJ1-1, with a tentative D call TRBD1 (6 bases). The CDR3 loop spans 13 amino acids. The germline V and J ends were trimmed by 8 bases and 0 bases, with 11 bases remaining between them. Germline CDR1 reads SGHRS; CDR2 reads YFSETQ. CDR3 region: CASRTELNTEAFF. DNA of the CDR3: TGCGCCAGTAGGACAGAGTTGAACACTGAAGCTTTCTTT.

The chain links TRBV6-1 to TRBJ1-2; D perhaps matches TRBD1 (5 bases). The V gene lost 4 bases and the J gene lost 0 bases, with 12 bases spanning the gap. The CDR3 covers 15 residues. Germline V lookup: CDR1 MNHNS, CDR2 SASEGT. CDR3 loop: CASSGRGGANYGYTF. CDR3 nucleotide sequence: TGTGCCAGCAGTGGCCGGGGCGGAGCTAACTATGGCTACACCTTC.

The gene calls are TRBV30 and TRBJ1-2; D uncertain. V dropped 0 bases and J dropped 6 bases, with 8 bases sitting between them. Germline V CDR1 and CDR2: GTSNPN, SVGIG (reference sequence). This CDR3 comprises 12 residues. The CDR3: CAWSVWGNGYTF. The CDR3 coding sequence is TGTGCCTGGAGTGTTTGGGGAAATGGCTACACCTTC.

The chain is built from TRBV10-2 and TRBJ1-5; 7 bases align to TRBD1. V was pared by 8 bases and J by 6 bases, with 7 bases of the junction left unmatched. Per germline, CDR1 WSHSY and CDR2 SAAADI. The CDR3 is 13 amino acids. In DNA form, the CDR3 reads TGCGCCAGCGGGGGGACAGCCGCTCAGCCCCAGCATTTT. Protein: CASGGTAAQPQHF.

The sample holds one count of this clone. This chain connects TRBV7-2 to TRBJ1-4; D is uncertain. The V end was cut by 1 base, the J end by 7 bases, with 13 bases between. The CDR3 is made up of 15 amino acids. Germline V gene lookup returns CDR1 SGHTA and CDR2 FQGNSA. CDR3 DNA sequence: TGTGCCAGCAGCTTAGTAGGACCCTCGGGTGAAAAACTGTTTTTT. Amino acids: CASSLVGPSGEKLFF.

In its sample, this clone was seen once. This chain uses TRBV28 with TRBJ1-2; unclear D gene. The germline V gene has CDR1 MDHEN and CDR2 SYDVKM. CDR3 length equals 15 residues. V was pared by 4 bases and J by 0 bases, with 12 bases between. As DNA, the CDR3 is TGTGCCAGCAGTTCGCCTGATATGTCTAACTATGGCTACACCTTC. Translated: CASSSPDMSNYGYTF.

The V gene is TRBV7-9, the J gene TRBJ1-2, with D unclear. Trimming pared 5 bases from V and 5 bases from J, leaving 21 bases between. Germline values: CDR1 SEHNR, CDR2 FQNEAQ (reference sequence). This CDR3 has 16 amino acids. The CDR3 DNA reads TGTGCCAGCAGCCCAGCCCTTGTGAATGGGCCTTATGGCTACACCTTC. It encodes CASSPALVNGPYGYTF. Together with reference TRBV7-9 and TRBJ1-2, the CDR3 gives the full variable domain: DTGVSQNPRHKITKRGQNVTFRCDPISEHNRLYWYRQTLGQGPEFLTYFQNEAQLEKSRLLSDRFSAERPKGSFSTLEIQRTEQGDSAMYLCASSPALVNGPYGYTFGSGTRLTVV.

This chain links TRBV7-9 with TRBJ2-7; the D gene could be TRBD1 or TRBD2 (5 bases each). Germline assignment: CDR1 SEHNR and CDR2 FQNEAQ (reference sequence). This CDR3 has 14 amino acids. Trimming removed 7 bases from V and 6 bases from J, with 19 bases in between. In nucleotides, the CDR3 is TGTGCCAGCAACACCGGGGCCCCGGAGACCGAGCAGTACTTC. Translated, it gives CASNTGAPETEQYF.

The V gene is TRBV5-1, the J gene TRBJ1-2; D is uncertain. The germline gives CDR1 SGHRS, CDR2 YFSETQ. The CDR3 is 14 amino acids. With 0 bases removed from V and 1 base from J, the gap between germline ends came to 7 bases. CDR3 residues: CASSLDTGNYGYTF. Written as DNA, the CDR3 is TGCGCCAGCAGCTTGGACACCGGTAACTATGGCTACACCTTC.

The chain combines TRBV6-5 with TRBJ2-2, with D possibly being TRBD1 (6 bases). The CDR3 is 14 amino acids. Germline V lookup: CDR1 MNHEY, CDR2 SVGAGI. With 8 bases removed from V and 7 bases from J, the gap between germline ends came to 17 bases. The DNA for the CDR3 is TGTGCCAGCGGGGGCAATTATGATGGCGGGGAGCTGTTTTTT. Its translation is CASGGNYDGGELFF.

There are a few counts of this clone. The chain joins TRBV5-1 to TRBJ1-1, with D possibly being TRBD1 (5 bases). The ends were cut back, 2 bases at V and 0 bases at J, with 8 bases in the middle. This CDR3 has 14 residues. Germline lookup yields CDR1 SGHRS and CDR2 YFSETQ. The CDR3 loop reads CASSLQDLNTEAFF. The CDR3 region has the DNA TGCGCCAGCAGCTTACAGGATTTGAACACTGAAGCTTTCTTT.

The V call is TRBV29-1, the J call TRBJ1-2; D may be TRBD1 (6 bases). V shed 7 bases and J shed 6 bases, with 12 bases lying between them. This CDR3 contains 11 residues. Germline-derived CDR1 and CDR2 are SQVTM and ANQGSEA. The CDR3 loop is CSAGTQNGYTF. As DNA, the CDR3 is TGCAGCGCCGGGACACAAAATGGCTACACCTTC. The whole variable domain, remainder taken from reference TRBV29-1 and TRBJ1-2, is SAVISQKPSRDICQRGTSLTIQCQVDSQVTMMFWYRQQPGQSLTLIATANQGSEATYESGFVIDKFPISRPNLTFSTLTVSNMSPEDSSIYLCSAGTQNGYTFGSGTRLTVV.

The genes are TRBV5-6 and TRBJ2-2, with a possible D match to TRBD1 (5 bases). The CDR3 is 15 residues long. With 0 bases removed from V and 6 bases from J, the gap between germline ends came to 12 bases. The germline gives CDR1 SGHDT, CDR2 YYEEEE. This chain's CDR3 is CASSLAAGWAGELFF. The CDR3 DNA follows: TGTGCCAGCAGCTTGGCGGCAGGGTGGGCCGGGGAGCTGTTTTTT.

The rearrangement joins TRBV11-2 to TRBJ1-3, with no clear D. V was clipped by 4 bases and J by 4 bases, with 11 bases between them. The CDR3 loop spans 14 amino acids. Germline V gene sequence: CDR1 SGHAT, CDR2 FQNNGV. CDR3 nucleotide sequence: TGTGCCAGCAGCTCTACGGGAGCCGGAAACACCATATATTTT. This encodes CASSSTGAGNTIYF.

The genes are TRBV7-8 and TRBJ2-7; no definite D call. V was clipped by 2 bases and J by 4 bases, with 3 bases between them. From germline, CDR1 is SGHVS and CDR2 FQNEAQ. The CDR3 spans 11 residues. CDR3 region: CASSLHYEQYF. In DNA form, the CDR3 reads TGTGCCAGCAGCTTACATTACGAGCAGTACTTC.

This clone showed up just once. CDR3: CASRGLIQGRNTEAFF. The CDR3 bases are TGTGCCAGCAGGGGTTTAATACAGGGGCGGAACACTGAAGCTTTCTTT. The chain uses TRBV2 and TRBJ1-1, with TRBD1 matching over 7 bases. The CDR3 spans 16 residues. Germline lookup yields CDR1 SNHLY and CDR2 FYNNEI. With 6 bases clipped from V and 1 base from J, the junction kept 11 bases outside the gene matches.

The J gene is TRBJ2-1, the V gene TRBV5-1; 10 positions match TRBD2. V lost 4 bases, J lost 2 bases, and 6 bases stayed unmatched. The CDR3 has 16 residues. Germline lookup yields CDR1 SGHRS and CDR2 YFSETQ. The DNA of the CDR3 is TGCGCCAGCAGCATCCTAGCGGGAGAGCCCTACAATGAGCAGTTCTTC. Translated: CASSILAGEPYNEQFF. Complete variable domain (other parts from reference TRBV5-1 and TRBJ2-1): KAGVTQTPRYLIKTRGQQVTLSCSPISGHRSVSWYQQTPGQGLQFLFEYFSETQRNKGNFPGRFSGRQFSNSRSEMNVSTLELGDSALYLCASSILAGEPYNEQFFGPGTRLTVL.

The V and J genes are TRBV30 and TRBJ2-1; D gene unclear. V lost 0 bases and J 8 bases, leaving 14 bases between the germline ends. The CDR3 totals 14 residues. CDR1 GTSNPN and CDR2 SVGIG come from the germline V gene (reference sequence). CDR3 bases: TGTGCCTGGAGTGTACCCCCCGTCGTGGATGAGCAGTTCTTC. Encoded protein: CAWSVPPVVDEQFF.

The chain recombines TRBV27 with TRBJ2-5; no firm D call. The germline CDR1 and CDR2 sequences are MNHEY and SMNVEV (reference sequence). CDR3 length: 14 amino acids. Between the trimmed V and J ends, which lost 3 bases and 1 base, there was a span of 9 bases. The CDR3 loop reads CASSLYGPQETQYF. DNA of the CDR3: TGTGCCAGCAGTTTGTACGGACCCCAAGAGACCCAGTACTTC.

The rearrangement uses TRBV15 and TRBJ2-3, with 14 bases lining up with TRBD2. The CDR3 has 18 amino acids. V dropped 2 bases and J dropped 5; count of bases not matched to a gene: 9. From germline, CDR1 is LNHNV and CDR2 YYDKDF (reference sequence). CDR3 sequence (DNA): TGTGCCACCAGCAGACCACCTCCGACTAGCGGGGGGGTAGATACGCAGTATTTT. This codes for CATSRPPPTSGGVDTQYF.

The J gene is TRBJ2-7, the V gene TRBV30; D gene ambiguous. Germline CDR1 is GTSNPN and CDR2 is SVGIG (reference sequence). The CDR3 sequence is 11 residues long. V was cut by 0 bases and J by 10 bases, with 10 bases left in between. DNA for the CDR3: TGTGCCTGGAGTGTGTCGCTCCGTCAGTACTTC. Protein sequence: CAWSVSLRQYF.